The next 4 T cell receptor beta chains were all read from a single sample in a study of identifying expanded T cells in peripheral blood. The method was immunoSEQ multiplex PCR; TCRdb's version includes in-frame clones alone and lacks a portion of them. The sample lists 100,000 or so clones, around 89% occurring once. The sequenced sample consisted of blood. All receptors come from a person aged 18 to 70 in good health.

DNA of the CDR3: TGTGCCAGCAGCCTGGCGGGGACGGAGCAGTACTTC. It encodes CASSLAGTEQYF. This chain links TRBV7-8 with TRBJ2-7, with a weak D call TRBD2 (6 bases). This CDR3 spans 12 amino acids. V shed 5 bases and J shed 7 bases, with 12 bases lying between them. Germline values: CDR1 SGHVS, CDR2 FQNEAQ.

V and J are TRBV5-1 and TRBJ2-1; 11 nucleotides line up with TRBD2. There are 16 residues in the CDR3. The junction had 8 bases not matched to a gene; V was cut back by 3 bases and J by 6 bases. Germline CDR1 and CDR2: SGHRS and YFSETQ. CDR3 protein: CASSWGLADYPNEQFF. In DNA form, the CDR3 reads TGCGCCAGCAGCTGGGGACTAGCGGATTACCCCAATGAGCAGTTCTTC. Looking up the rest from reference TRBV5-1 and TRBJ2-1 gives the full variable domain: KAGVTQTPRYLIKTRGQQVTLSCSPISGHRSVSWYQQTPGQGLQFLFEYFSETQRNKGNFPGRFSGRQFSNSRSEMNVSTLELGDSALYLCASSWGLADYPNEQFFGPGTRLTVL.

The rearrangement links TRBV9 to TRBJ1-1; TRBD1 might be the D (6 bases). From germline, CDR1 is SGDLS and CDR2 YYNGEE. The ends were cut back, 0 bases at V and 1 base at J, with 19 bases in the middle. This CDR3 is 18 amino acids long. The CDR3 protein is CASSVVPGALGGNTEAFF. In nucleotides, the CDR3 is TGTGCCAGCAGCGTAGTCCCGGGGGCGCTTGGAGGGAACACTGAAGCTTTCTTT.

The chain uses TRBV4-3 and TRBJ2-3; TRBD2 matches 13 bases. Germline V gene lookup returns CDR1 LGHNA and CDR2 YSLEER. Trimming removed 0 bases from V and 3 bases from J; junction bases left unmatched: 18. The CDR3 length is 22 residues. CDR3 sequence reads: CASSQDGSALLAGGKGTDTQYF. The CDR3 region has the DNA TGCGCCAGCAGCCAAGATGGTTCGGCGTTACTAGCGGGGGGGAAAGGAACAGATACGCAGTATTTT.